This T cell receptor (beta chain) was recorded in a study of cytomegalovirus exposure and HLA in healthy donors. V lost 2 bases and J lost 8, with 16 bases in between. The V gene's germline CDR1 is SGHRS and CDR2 YFSETQ. The CDR3 length is 14 residues. The primer mix had 60 Vbeta and 13 Jbeta primers. Sequencing used immunoSEQ multiplex PCR; TCRdb keeps in-frame clones, though not all of them. The sample carries more than 95,000 clones, about 81% recorded once. Sequenced input: PBMCs. The sequence was collected from a woman between 25 and 40 years old in good health and CMV-seronegative. The chain couples TRBV5-1 to TRBJ2-5; tentatively, D is TRBD2 (5 bases). This CDR3 is CASSFSGDPGTQYF. CDR3 DNA: TGCGCCAGCAGCTTCAGCGGAGACCCAGGAACCCAGTACTTC.